Listed here are 21 T cell receptor beta chains from one sample, sequenced in a study of blood T cells in healthy people across ages. With a J-beta primer mix and a sample-barcoded 5' primer, a second PCR ran about 6 to 11 cycles. TCRdb re-called the 5' RACE reads through MiXCR, storing one row per CDR3 protein. Here the sample spans more than 800,000 distinct CDR3 sequences, 29% being singletons. Material for sequencing was blood. The source is a woman older than 75 in good health.

Turning to this clonotype: This may stem from a read error, because a much larger clone lies one nucleotide away. The CDR3 protein is CASSSLPETSGVSYNERFF. Here the CDR3 DNA reads TGTGCCAGCAGTTCCCTCCCCGAGACTAGCGGGGTCTCCTACAATGAGCGGTTCTTC. V gene TRBV12-3 or TRBV12-4 combines with J gene TRBJ2-1, with 11 bases matching TRBD2. The CDR3 spans 19 residues.

Notes on this clonotype: Given a much more abundant clone one base away, this may be a read error. CDR3 sequence: CASSLVADRVLGGANVRTF. The CDR3 nucleotides read TGTGCCAGCAGCTTAGTAGCGGACAGGGTATTGGGTGGGGCCAACGTCCGGACTTTC. The rearrangement links TRBV7-2 to TRBJ2-6; 8 nucleotides match TRBD1. Germline CDR1 SGHTA, CDR2 FQGNSA. The CDR3 runs 19 residues.

This clonotype has a count of ten or more. This chain links TRBV3-1 with TRBJ2-5; 11 bases agree with TRBD2. Germline V CDR1 and CDR2: LGHDT, YNNKEL (reference sequence). The CDR3 covers 16 residues. Trimming at V came to 0 bases and at J to 7 bases, leaving 7 bases not matched to a gene. CDR3: CASSQEGRGLAGTQYF. In DNA, the CDR3 is TGTGCCAGCAGCCAAGAGGGGCGAGGACTAGCGGGGACCCAGTACTTC.

This clonotype has ten or more counts. The chain has TRBV11-3 and TRBJ2-1; no reliable D call. Trimming cost V 5 bases and J 8 bases, with 16 bases left between them. The CDR3 covers 14 residues. CDR1 is SGHNT and CDR2 is YENEEA in the germline V gene. Here the CDR3 DNA reads TGTGCCAGCAGCGCACCGTTCTCTAGGGATGAGCAGTTCTTC. Amino acids: CASSAPFSRDEQFF.

This clonotype turned up a few times. V is TRBV2 and J is TRBJ1-5, with a possible D match to TRBD1 (5 bases). CDR1 SNHLY and CDR2 FYNNEI come from the germline V gene. CDR3 length equals 14 residues. V was pared by 3 bases and J by 9 bases, with 15 bases between. The CDR3 is CASSEYRSKSPQHF. As DNA, the CDR3 is TGTGCCAGCAGTGAGTACAGGTCAAAGTCGCCCCAGCATTTT.

The rearrangement joins TRBV12-3 or TRBV12-4 to TRBJ1-5; D not certain. The V end lost 5 bases, the J end lost 7 bases, and 15 bases lay between the germline ends. CDR3 length equals 14 residues. The CDR3 DNA reads TGTGCCAGCAGTACCTTGCGCGGGGAGCAGCCCCAGCATTTT. Translating it yields CASSTLRGEQPQHF.

In its sample, this clonotype was seen many times. The genes are TRBV20-1 and TRBJ2-7; D uncertain. The CDR3 sequence is 13 residues long. The germline V gene encodes CDR1 DFQATT and CDR2 SNEGSKA (reference sequence). The V and J ends lost 6 bases and 0 bases respectively, with 12 bases between them. DNA for the CDR3: TGCAGTGCCCCGGGCTCCAGCTCCTACGAGCAGTACTTC. The encoded protein is CSAPGSSSYEQYF.

This clonotype was seen ten or more times. This rearrangement joins TRBV27 to TRBJ2-5; 10 nucleotides line up with TRBD1. This CDR3 has 16 amino acids. V gave up 3 bases and J gave up 3 bases; unmatched junction bases: 7. Germline assignment: CDR1 MNHEY and CDR2 SMNVEV (reference sequence). CDR3 DNA: TGTGCCAGCAGTTTGGGTACCGGGACAGGGGAAGAGACCCAGTACTTC. It yields the protein CASSLGTGTGEETQYF.

In this sample, this clonotype turned up many times. The CDR3 loop reads CASSSRQGRTDTQYF. In DNA, the CDR3 is TGTGCCAGCAGTAGCAGACAGGGTCGCACAGATACGCAGTATTTT. The chain employs TRBV14 and TRBJ2-3, with TRBD1 identical over 7 bases. V dropped 6 bases and J dropped 1; count of bases not matched to a gene: 7. Per germline, CDR1 SGHDN and CDR2 FVKESK. The CDR3 totals 15 residues. The variable domain in full, with the rest retrieved from reference TRBV14 and TRBJ2-3, is EAGVTQFPSHSVIEKGQTVTLRCDPISGHDNLYWYRRVMGKEIKFLLHFVKESKQDESGMPNNRFLAERTGGTYSTLKVQPAELEDSGVYFCASSSRQGRTDTQYFGPGTRLTVL.

This clonotype was seen repeatedly, ten times or more. The CDR3 protein is CASSKGSYNQPQHF. In nucleotides, the CDR3 is TGTGCCAGCAGCAAAGGTAGTTACAATCAGCCCCAGCATTTT. The chain combines TRBV21-1 with TRBJ1-5. TRBV21-1 is tagged as a pseudogene. The CDR3 sequence is 14 residues long.

The V call is TRBV5-1, the J call TRBJ2-5; D uncertain. The J call is in doubt because the DNA end fits TRBJ2-1 better. The CDR3 extends over 11 amino acids. Germline V CDR1 and CDR2: SGHRS, YFSETQ. DNA of the CDR3: TGCGCCAGCAGCTCTCAAGAGACCCAGTTCTTC. Translating it yields CASSSQETQFF.

The gene calls are TRBV7-2 and TRBJ1-4; the D is unclear. The CDR3 consists of 14 residues. The V gene's germline CDR1 is SGHTA and CDR2 FQGNSA. Trimming cost V 0 bases and J 5 bases, with 7 bases left between them. The CDR3 DNA sequence: TGTGCCAGCAGCTTAGCCAGGTTCAATGAAAAACTGTTTTTT. Residues: CASSLARFNEKLFF. Filled out from reference TRBV7-2 and TRBJ1-4, the complete variable domain reads GAGVSQSPSNKVTEKGKDVELRCDPISGHTALYWYRQSLGQGLEFLIYFQGNSAPDKSGLPSDRFSAERTGGSVSTLTIQRTQQEDSAVYLCASSLARFNEKLFFGSGTQLSVL.

This chain joins TRBV19 and TRBJ1-2; D unclear. Germline values: CDR1 LNHDA, CDR2 SQIVND (reference sequence). V lost 6 bases and J lost 2, with 10 bases in between. This CDR3 contains 13 residues. The DNA for the CDR3 is TGTGCCAGTAGCGCCGGGGTAAACTATGGCTACACCTTC. Translating gives CASSAGVNYGYTF.

As to this clonotype: A much larger clone lies one base from this, so it may be a read error. This rearrangement joins TRBV3-1 to TRBJ2-7; TRBD2 aligns across 8 bases. Germline V CDR1 and CDR2: LGHDT, YNNKEL (reference sequence). V dropped 5 bases and J dropped 6; count of bases not matched to a gene: 12. The CDR3 totals 15 residues. The CDR3 sequence is CASSSGGLFCGEQYF. CDR3 bases: TGTGCCAGCAGCTCGGGGGGGCTTTTCTGCGGCGAGCAGTACTTC.

The chain combines TRBV18 with TRBJ1-2, with D tentatively TRBD1 (5 bases). V dropped 4 bases and J dropped 5 bases, with 14 bases sitting between them. The CDR3 consists of 14 residues. Per the germline V gene, CDR1 is KGHSH and CDR2 is LQKENI. CDR3 region: CASSLDAPGYGYTF. The CDR3 DNA is TGTGCCAGCTCACTCGATGCCCCAGGGTATGGCTACACCTTC. The full variable domain, with the rest looked up from reference TRBV18 and TRBJ1-2, is NAGVMQNPRHLVRRRGQEARLRCSPMKGHSHVYWYRQLPEEGLKFMVYLQKENIIDESGMPKERFSAEFPKEGPSILRIQQVVRGDSAAYFCASSLDAPGYGYTFGSGTRLTVV.

This sequence joins TRBV28 and TRBJ1-5; tentatively, D is TRBD1 (6 bases). Germline V gives CDR1 MDHEN, CDR2 SYDVKM. Trimming removed 2 bases at V and 9 bases at J, with 14 bases between. This CDR3 has 14 residues. The CDR3 reads CASSLGRGLLPQHF. CDR3 DNA sequence: TGTGCCAGCAGTTTAGGCAGGGGTTTATTGCCCCAGCATTTT.

This clonotype was observed many times. The chain uses TRBV5-4 and TRBJ1-2, with a weak D call TRBD1 (5 bases). CDR3 length equals 13 residues. V lost 3 bases to trimming and J lost 4 bases, with 10 bases between them. The germline gives CDR1 SGHNT, CDR2 YYREEE (reference sequence). The CDR3 protein is CASSSTEIYGYTF. CDR3 coding DNA: TGTGCCAGCAGCTCGACAGAGATCTATGGCTACACCTTC.

In its sample, this clonotype was seen a few times. The chain has TRBV20-1 and TRBJ2-4, with D unclear. Trimming stripped 5 bases from V and 6 bases from J, with 20 bases between. Per the germline V gene, CDR1 is DFQATT and CDR2 is SNEGSKA (reference sequence). The CDR3 is 15 residues long. Here the CDR3 reads CSALGTLGYGNIQYF. The CDR3 bases are TGCAGTGCTTTGGGCACCCTAGGGTATGGAAACATTCAGTACTTC.

This clonotype has a count of ten or more. The rearrangement joins TRBV5-3 to TRBJ2-5, with 9 positions matching TRBD1. TRBV5-3 qualifies as an ORF whose function is uncertain. The CDR3 runs 17 residues. The J segment lost 1 base and the V segment lost 4 bases, leaving 11 bases of the junction unmatched. The CDR3: CARSSLGDRVLQETQYF. CDR3 nucleotides: TGTGCCAGAAGCAGCCTCGGGGACAGGGTCCTCCAAGAGACCCAGTACTTC.

This clonotype was counted ten times or more. This rearrangement joins TRBV7-2 to TRBJ2-3; the match to TRBD1 covers 8 bases. CDR1 and CDR2 (germline): SGHTA, FQGNSA. Germline trimming cut 6 bases from V and 1 base from J; bases unmatched to any gene: 3. CDR3 size: 14 residues. In DNA form, the CDR3 reads TGTGCCAGCAGGAAACAGGGGGGCACAGATACGCAGTATTTT. Translation gives CASRKQGGTDTQYF.

This clonotype has a handful of counts. The CDR3 loop is CASRKDRANTIYF. The CDR3 DNA follows: TGTGCCAGCCGGAAGGACAGGGCTAACACCATATATTTT. The J gene is TRBJ1-3, the V gene TRBV12-3 or TRBV12-4, with 8 positions matching TRBD1. This CDR3 is 13 amino acids long. The junction had 7 bases not matched to a gene; V was cut back by 8 bases and J by 7 bases.